This paragraph reports one T cell receptor (beta chain). Its antigen remains unknown. Recipients were bled about 28 days pretransplant and at posttransplant days 30, 100, 180. These data are taken from a study of T cell clonotyping in hematopoietic cell transplantation. TCRdb's copy holds only in-frame clones and misses some; the assay was immunoSEQ multiplex PCR. The sample contains some 5,800 clones, approximately 90% of which appear only once. The CDR3 totals 15 residues. V dropped 4 bases and J dropped 3; count of bases not matched to a gene: 9. The germline CDR1 and CDR2 sequences are SEHNR and FQNEAQ (reference sequence). Findings and caveats of the study: Few recipient clonotypes overlapped donors; over 95% were de novo at given depth. After transplant, recipient diversity fell while pathologically expanded clonotypes grew through day 180. Broader posttransplant TCR repertoire diversity was predicted by graft donor and pretransplant recipient Inverse Simpson Index values.

The material was peripheral blood mononuclear cells, obtained 100 days after allogeneic stem cell transplant. The V and J genes are TRBV7-9 and TRBJ2-7; 7 bases match TRBD1. This clonotype was sampled from a female patient in her fifties or sixties who had an allogeneic stem cell transplant from an unrelated donor, so T cells may come from the graft donor. Some clones in this sample may be carry-over from other donors' samples. CDR3 coding DNA: TGTGCCAGCAGCTCCCCCGACAGGGCGAGCTACGAGCAGTACTTC. Translating gives CASSSPDRASYEQYF.